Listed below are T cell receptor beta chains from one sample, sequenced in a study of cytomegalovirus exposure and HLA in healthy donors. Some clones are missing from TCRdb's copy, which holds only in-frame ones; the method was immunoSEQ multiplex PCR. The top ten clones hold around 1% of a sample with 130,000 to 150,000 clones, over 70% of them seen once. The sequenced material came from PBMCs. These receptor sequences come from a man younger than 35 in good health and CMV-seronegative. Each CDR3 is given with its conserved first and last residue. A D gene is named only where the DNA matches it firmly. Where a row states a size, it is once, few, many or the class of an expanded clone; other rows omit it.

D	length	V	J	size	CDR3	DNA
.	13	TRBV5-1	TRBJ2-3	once	CASSEGGTDTQYF	TGCGCCAGCAGCGAAGGGGGCACAGATACGCAGTATTTT
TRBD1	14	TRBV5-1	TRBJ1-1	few	CASNTGGKNTEAFF	TGCGCCAGCAACACAGGGGGCAAGAACACTGAAGCTTTCTTT
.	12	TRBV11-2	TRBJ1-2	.	CASSLAGDGYTF	TGTGCCAGCAGCTTAGCGGGGGATGGCTACACCTTC
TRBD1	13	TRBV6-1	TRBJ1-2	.	CASSDGTGGGYTF	TGTGCCAGCAGTGACGGGACAGGGGGCGGCTACACCTTC
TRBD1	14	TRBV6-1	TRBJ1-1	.	CASSRGDSYTEAFF	TGTGCCAGCTCTAGGGGGGACAGCTACACTGAAGCTTTCTTT
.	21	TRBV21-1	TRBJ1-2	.	CASTPGQLVVIAWWDGYGYTF	TGTGCCAGCACCCCGGGACAGCTCGTGGTTATAGCCTGGTGGGATGGCTATGGCTACACCTTC
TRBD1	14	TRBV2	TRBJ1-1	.	CASSSGTGIAEAFF	TGTGCCAGCAGTTCCGGGACAGGGATCGCTGAAGCTTTCTTT
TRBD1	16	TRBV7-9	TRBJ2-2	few	CASRGDRATNTGELFF	TGTGCCAGCAGAGGGGACAGGGCCACGAACACCGGGGAGCTGTTTTTT
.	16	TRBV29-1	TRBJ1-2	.	CSVEDLGGFVSYGYTF	TGCAGCGTTGAAGATCTGGGAGGGTTTGTTAGCTATGGCTACACCTTC
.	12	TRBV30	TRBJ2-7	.	CAWSVSYYEQYF	TGTGCCTGGAGTGTCAGTTACTACGAGCAGTACTTC
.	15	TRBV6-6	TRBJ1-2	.	CASSYDWATGLGYTF	TGTGCCAGCAGTTACGATTGGGCCACTGGCCTTGGCTACACCTTC
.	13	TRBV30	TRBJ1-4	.	CAWKGGLGEKLFF	TGTGCCTGGAAAGGGGGTTTGGGTGAAAAACTGTTTTTT
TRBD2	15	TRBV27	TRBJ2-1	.	CASSLSEGSGVEQFF	TGTGCCAGCAGTTTGAGCGAGGGTAGCGGGGTTGAGCAGTTCTTC
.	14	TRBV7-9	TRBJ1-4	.	CASSLGGANEKLFF	TGTGCCAGCAGCTTAGGGGGCGCTAATGAAAAACTGTTTTTT
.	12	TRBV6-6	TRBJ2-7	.	CASAQGDYEQYF	TGTGCCAGCGCGCAGGGCGACTACGAGCAGTACTTC
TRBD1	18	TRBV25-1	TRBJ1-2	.	CASRGMRGPSPNNYGYTF	TGTGCCAGCAGAGGAATGAGGGGGCCCTCCCCCAATAACTATGGCTACACCTTC
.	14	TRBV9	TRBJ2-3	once	CASSVGGGAYTQYF	TGTGCCAGCAGCGTAGGAGGGGGGGCCTATACGCAGTATTTT
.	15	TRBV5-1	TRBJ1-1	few	CASSSLGGRNTEAFF	TGCGCCAGCAGCTCACTCGGAGGCAGAAACACTGAAGCTTTCTTT
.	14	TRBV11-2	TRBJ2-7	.	CASSTRGQSYEQYF	TGTGCCAGCAGCACGAGAGGACAGTCCTACGAGCAGTACTTC
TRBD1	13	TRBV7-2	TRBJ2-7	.	CASSGQTGDEQYF	TGTGCCAGCAGCGGACAGACAGGGGACGAGCAGTACTTC
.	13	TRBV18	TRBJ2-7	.	CASSPTGNYEQYF	TGTGCCAGCTCACCAACAGGAAACTACGAGCAGTACTTC
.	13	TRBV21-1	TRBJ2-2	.	CASPDRGTGELFF	TGTGCCAGTCCGGACAGGGGGACCGGGGAGCTGTTTTTT
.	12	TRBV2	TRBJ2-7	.	CASTQVSNEQYF	TGTGCCAGCACCCAAGTATCTAACGAGCAGTACTTC
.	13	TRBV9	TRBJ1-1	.	CASTPPAGSEAFF	TGTGCCAGCACCCCCCCGGCGGGGAGTGAAGCTTTCTTT
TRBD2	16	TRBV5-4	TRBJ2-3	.	CASSMRLAGSTDTQYF	TGTGCCAGCAGCATGCGACTAGCGGGAAGCACAGATACGCAGTATTTT
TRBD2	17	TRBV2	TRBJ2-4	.	CASRGTSGVSAKNIQYF	TGTGCCAGCAGGGGGACTAGCGGGGTCTCAGCCAAAAACATTCAGTACTTC
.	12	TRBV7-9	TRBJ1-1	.	CASSVRDTEAFF	TGTGCCAGCAGCGTGAGGGACACTGAAGCTTTCTTT
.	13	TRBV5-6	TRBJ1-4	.	CASSLTGFEKLFF	TGTGCCAGCAGCTTGACAGGATTTGAAAAACTGTTTTTT
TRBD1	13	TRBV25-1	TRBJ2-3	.	CASSPTGADTQYF	TGTGCCAGCAGCCCCACAGGGGCCGATACGCAGTATTTT
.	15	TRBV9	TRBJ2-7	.	CASSVAAGFSYEQYF	TGTGCCAGCAGCGTAGCAGCAGGGTTCTCCTACGAGCAGTACTTC
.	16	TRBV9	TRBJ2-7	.	CASSVGGTGGRCEQYF	TGTGCCAGCAGCGTAGGAGGTACTGGTGGAAGGTGCGAGCAGTACTTC